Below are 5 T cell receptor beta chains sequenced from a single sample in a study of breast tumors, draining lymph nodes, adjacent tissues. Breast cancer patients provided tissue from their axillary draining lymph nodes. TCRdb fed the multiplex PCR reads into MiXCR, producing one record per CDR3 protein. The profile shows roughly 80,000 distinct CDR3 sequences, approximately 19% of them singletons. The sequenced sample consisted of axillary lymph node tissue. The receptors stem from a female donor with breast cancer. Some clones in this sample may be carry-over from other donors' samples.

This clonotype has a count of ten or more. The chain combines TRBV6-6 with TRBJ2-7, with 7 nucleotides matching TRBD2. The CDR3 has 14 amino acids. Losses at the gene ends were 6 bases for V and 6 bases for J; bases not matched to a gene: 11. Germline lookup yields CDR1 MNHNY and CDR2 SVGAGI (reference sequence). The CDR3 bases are TGTGCCAGCAGAGCGGGGAGATCATTATTCGAGCAGTACTTC. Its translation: CASRAGRSLFEQYF.

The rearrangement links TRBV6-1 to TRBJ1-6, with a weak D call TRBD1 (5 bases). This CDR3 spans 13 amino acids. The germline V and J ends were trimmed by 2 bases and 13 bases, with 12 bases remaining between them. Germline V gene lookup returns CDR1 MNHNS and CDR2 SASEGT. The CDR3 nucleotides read TGTGCCAGCAGTGAAAGCAGGGTGGGGCCCCTCCACTTT. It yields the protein CASSESRVGPLHF.

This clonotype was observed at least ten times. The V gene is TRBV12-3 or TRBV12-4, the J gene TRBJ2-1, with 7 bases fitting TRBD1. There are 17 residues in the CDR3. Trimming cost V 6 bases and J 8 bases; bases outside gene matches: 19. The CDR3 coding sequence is TGTGCCAGCAGCACCTACGCCCTACAGGGGCGCAAGTATGAGCAGTTCTTC. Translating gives CASSTYALQGRKYEQFF.

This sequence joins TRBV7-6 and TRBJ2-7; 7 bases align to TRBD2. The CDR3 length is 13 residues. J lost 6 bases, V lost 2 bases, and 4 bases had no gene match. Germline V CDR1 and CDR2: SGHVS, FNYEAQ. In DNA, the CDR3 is TGTGCCAGCAGCTTAAAGGCGGGAGTCGAGCAGTACTTC. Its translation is CASSLKAGVEQYF.

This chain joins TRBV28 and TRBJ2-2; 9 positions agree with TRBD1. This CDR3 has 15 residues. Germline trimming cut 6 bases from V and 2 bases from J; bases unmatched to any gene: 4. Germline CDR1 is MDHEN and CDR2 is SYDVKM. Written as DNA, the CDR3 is TGTGCCAGCAGAGGACAGGGGATAAACACCGGGGAGCTGTTTTTT. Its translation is CASRGQGINTGELFF.